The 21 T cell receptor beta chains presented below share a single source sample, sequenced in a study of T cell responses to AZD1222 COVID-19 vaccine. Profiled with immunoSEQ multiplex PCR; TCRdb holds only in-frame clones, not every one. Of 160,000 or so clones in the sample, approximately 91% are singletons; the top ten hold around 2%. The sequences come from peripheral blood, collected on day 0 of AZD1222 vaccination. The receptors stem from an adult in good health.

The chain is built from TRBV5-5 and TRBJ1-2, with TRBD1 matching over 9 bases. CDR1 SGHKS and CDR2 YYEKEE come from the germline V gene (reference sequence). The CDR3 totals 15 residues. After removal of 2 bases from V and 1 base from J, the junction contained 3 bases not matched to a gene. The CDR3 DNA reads TGTGCCAGCAGCTTAACAGGGGGCTATAACTATGGCTACACCTTC. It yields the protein CASSLTGGYNYGYTF.

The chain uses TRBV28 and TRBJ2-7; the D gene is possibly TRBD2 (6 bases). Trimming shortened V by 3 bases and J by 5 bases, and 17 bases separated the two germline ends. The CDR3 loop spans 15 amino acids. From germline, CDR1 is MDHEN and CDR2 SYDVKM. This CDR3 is CASSFGTDGSHEQYF. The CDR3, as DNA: TGTGCCAGCAGTTTTGGGACTGACGGATCCCACGAGCAGTACTTC.

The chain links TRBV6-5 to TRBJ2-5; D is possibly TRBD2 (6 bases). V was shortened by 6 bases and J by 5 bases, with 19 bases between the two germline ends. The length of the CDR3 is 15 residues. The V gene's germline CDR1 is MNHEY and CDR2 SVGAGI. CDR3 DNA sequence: TGTGCCAGCAGCGCTACCAGGGTTGGGGGGGAGACCCAGTACTTC. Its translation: CASSATRVGGETQYF.

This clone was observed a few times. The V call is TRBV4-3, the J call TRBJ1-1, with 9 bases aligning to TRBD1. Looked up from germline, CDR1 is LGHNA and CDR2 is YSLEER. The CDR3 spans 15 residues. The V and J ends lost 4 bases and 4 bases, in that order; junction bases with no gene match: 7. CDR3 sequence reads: CASSLGTGSPTEAFF. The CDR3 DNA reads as TGCGCCAGCAGCCTAGGGACAGGGTCCCCCACTGAAGCTTTCTTT.

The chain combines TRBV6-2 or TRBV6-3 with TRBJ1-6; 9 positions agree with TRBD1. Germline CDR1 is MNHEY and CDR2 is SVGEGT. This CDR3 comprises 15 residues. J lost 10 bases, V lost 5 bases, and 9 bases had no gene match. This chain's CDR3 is CASSPTGGAGSPLHF. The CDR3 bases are TGTGCCAGCAGTCCGACAGGGGGAGCGGGATCACCCCTCCACTTT.

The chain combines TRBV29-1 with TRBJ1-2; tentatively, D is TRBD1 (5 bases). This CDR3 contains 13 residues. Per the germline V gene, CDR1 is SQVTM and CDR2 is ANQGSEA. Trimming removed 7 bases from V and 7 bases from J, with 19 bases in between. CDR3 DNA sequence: TGCAGCGCCCAGCAAGGGGTTTGGAGTGGCTACACCTTC. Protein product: CSAQQGVWSGYTF.

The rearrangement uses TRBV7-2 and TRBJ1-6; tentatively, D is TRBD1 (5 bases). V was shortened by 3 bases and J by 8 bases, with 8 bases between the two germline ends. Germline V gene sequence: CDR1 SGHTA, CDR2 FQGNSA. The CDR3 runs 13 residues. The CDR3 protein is CASSFGGYSPLHF. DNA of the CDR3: TGTGCCAGCAGCTTTGGGGGGTATTCACCCCTCCACTTT.

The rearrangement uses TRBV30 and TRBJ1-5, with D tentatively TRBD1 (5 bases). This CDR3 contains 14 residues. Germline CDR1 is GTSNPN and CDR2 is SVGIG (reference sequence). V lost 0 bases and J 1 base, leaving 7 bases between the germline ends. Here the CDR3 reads CAWSVPGSNQPQHF. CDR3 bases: TGTGCCTGGAGTGTACCAGGGAGCAATCAGCCCCAGCATTTT.

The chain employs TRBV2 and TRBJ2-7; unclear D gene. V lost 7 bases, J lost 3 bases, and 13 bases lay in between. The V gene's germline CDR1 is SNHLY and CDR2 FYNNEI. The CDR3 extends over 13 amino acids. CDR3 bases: TGTGCCAGCAATGCGCCATGGAGCTACGAGCAGTACTTC. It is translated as CASNAPWSYEQYF.

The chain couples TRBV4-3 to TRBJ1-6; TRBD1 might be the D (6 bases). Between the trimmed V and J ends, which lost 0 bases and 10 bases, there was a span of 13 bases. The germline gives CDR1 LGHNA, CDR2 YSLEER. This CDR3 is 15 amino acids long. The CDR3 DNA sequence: TGCGCCAGCAGCCAAGATTACAGGGCTCTCTCACCCCTCCACTTT. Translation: CASSQDYRALSPLHF.

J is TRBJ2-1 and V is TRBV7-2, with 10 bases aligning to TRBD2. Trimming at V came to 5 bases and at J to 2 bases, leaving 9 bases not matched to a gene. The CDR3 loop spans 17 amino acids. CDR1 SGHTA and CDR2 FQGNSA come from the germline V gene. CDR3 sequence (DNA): TGTGCCAGCAGCACCCCGCGGACTAGCGGTACCTACAATGAGCAGTTCTTC. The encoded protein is CASSTPRTSGTYNEQFF.

Written as DNA, the CDR3 is TGCGCCAGCAGCTTGGAAGTAGGGGAGAACACTGAAGCTTTCTTT. Residues: CASSLEVGENTEAFF. This rearrangement joins TRBV5-1 to TRBJ1-1, with D maybe TRBD1 (5 bases). There are 15 residues in the CDR3. Trimming removed 0 bases from V and 1 base from J, with 10 bases in between. Germline V lookup: CDR1 SGHRS, CDR2 YFSETQ.

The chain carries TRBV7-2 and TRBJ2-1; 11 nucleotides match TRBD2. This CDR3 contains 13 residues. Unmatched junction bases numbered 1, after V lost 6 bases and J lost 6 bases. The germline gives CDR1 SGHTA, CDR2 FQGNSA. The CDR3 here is CASRLAGVNEQFF. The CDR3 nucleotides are TGTGCCAGCAGACTAGCGGGGGTCAATGAGCAGTTCTTC. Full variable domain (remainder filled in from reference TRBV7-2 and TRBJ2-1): GAGVSQSPSNKVTEKGKDVELRCDPISGHTALYWYRQSLGQGLEFLIYFQGNSAPDKSGLPSDRFSAERTGGSVSTLTIQRTQQEDSAVYLCASRLAGVNEQFFGPGTRLTVL.

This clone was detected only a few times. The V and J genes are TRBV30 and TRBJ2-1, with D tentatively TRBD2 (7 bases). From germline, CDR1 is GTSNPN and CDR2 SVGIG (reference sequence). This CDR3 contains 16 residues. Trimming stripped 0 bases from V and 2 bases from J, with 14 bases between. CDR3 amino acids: CAWSVGGRAAYNEQFF. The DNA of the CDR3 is TGTGCCTGGAGTGTCGGGGGGCGGGCCGCCTACAATGAGCAGTTCTTC.

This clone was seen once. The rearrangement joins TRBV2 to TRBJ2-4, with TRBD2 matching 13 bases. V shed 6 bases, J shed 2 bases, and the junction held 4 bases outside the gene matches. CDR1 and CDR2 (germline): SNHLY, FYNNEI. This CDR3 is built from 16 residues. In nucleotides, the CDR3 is TGTGCCAGCAGAACTAGCGGGGGGGTAACCAAAAACATTCAGTACTTC. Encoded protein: CASRTSGGVTKNIQYF.

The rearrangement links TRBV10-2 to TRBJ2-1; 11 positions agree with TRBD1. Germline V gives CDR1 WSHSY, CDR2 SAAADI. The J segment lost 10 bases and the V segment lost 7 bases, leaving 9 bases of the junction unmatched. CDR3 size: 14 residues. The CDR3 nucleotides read TGCGCCAGCACCAAGGACAGGGGGCATGGGGAGCAGTTCTTC. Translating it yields CASTKDRGHGEQFF.

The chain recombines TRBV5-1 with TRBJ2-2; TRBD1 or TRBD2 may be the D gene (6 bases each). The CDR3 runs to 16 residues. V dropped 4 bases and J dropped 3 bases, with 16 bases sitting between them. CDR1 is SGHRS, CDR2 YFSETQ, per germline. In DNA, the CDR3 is TGCGCCAGCAGCCGGGGGCGGGCGGTATACACCGGGGAGCTGTTTTTT. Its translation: CASSRGRAVYTGELFF. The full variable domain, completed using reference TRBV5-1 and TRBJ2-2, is KAGVTQTPRYLIKTRGQQVTLSCSPISGHRSVSWYQQTPGQGLQFLFEYFSETQRNKGNFPGRFSGRQFSNSRSEMNVSTLELGDSALYLCASSRGRAVYTGELFFGEGSRLTVL.

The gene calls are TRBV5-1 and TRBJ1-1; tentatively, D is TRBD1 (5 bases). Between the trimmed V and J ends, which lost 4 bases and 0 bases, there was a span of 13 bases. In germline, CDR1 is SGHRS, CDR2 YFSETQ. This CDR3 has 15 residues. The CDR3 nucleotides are TGCGCCAGCAGCCCCGGGACGATTATGAACACTGAAGCTTTCTTT. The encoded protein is CASSPGTIMNTEAFF.

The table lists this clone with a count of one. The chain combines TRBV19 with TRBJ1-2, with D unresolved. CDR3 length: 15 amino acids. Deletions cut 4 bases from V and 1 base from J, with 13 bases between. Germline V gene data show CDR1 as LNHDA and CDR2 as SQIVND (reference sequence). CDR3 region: CASSRVSDGNYGYTF. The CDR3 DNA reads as TGTGCCAGTAGTAGGGTTTCGGACGGTAACTATGGCTACACCTTC.

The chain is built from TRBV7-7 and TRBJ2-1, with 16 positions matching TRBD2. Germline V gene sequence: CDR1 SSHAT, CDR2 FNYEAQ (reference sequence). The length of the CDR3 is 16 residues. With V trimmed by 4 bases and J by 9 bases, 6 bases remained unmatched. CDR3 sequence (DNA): TGTGCCAGCAGCTACGGGACTAGCGGGGGGGCCGGTGAGCAGTTCTTC. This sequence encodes CASSYGTSGGAGEQFF. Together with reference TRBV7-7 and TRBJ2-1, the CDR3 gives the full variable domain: GAGVSQSPRYKVTKRGQDVTLRCDPISSHATLYWYQQALGQGPEFLTYFNYEAQPDKSGLPSDRFSAERPEGSISTLTIQRTEQRDSAMYRCASSYGTSGGAGEQFFGPGTRLTVL.

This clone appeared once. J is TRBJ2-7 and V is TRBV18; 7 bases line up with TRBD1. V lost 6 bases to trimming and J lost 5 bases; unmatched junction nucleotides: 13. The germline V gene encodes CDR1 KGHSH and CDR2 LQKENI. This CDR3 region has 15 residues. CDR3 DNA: TGTGCCAGCTCCAGAAGGGCGTCCGACAGGGACGAGCAGTACTTC. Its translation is CASSRRASDRDEQYF.